These 30 T cell receptor beta chains were sequenced from one sample in a study of blood T cells in healthy people across ages. Primed by a sample-barcoded 5' primer and a J-beta primer mix, a second PCR proceeded for about 6 to 12 cycles. From the 5' RACE reads, TCRdb called clonotypes with MiXCR, one entry per CDR3 protein. The table has about 1,800,000 distinct CDR3 sequences, roughly 28% seen once; the top ten hold about 7.7%. The sample comprised blood. These TCRs come from a woman aged 25-40 years in good health.

The rearrangement joins TRBV4-1 to TRBJ2-4; 8 positions agree with TRBD2. The CDR3 has 17 amino acids. V trimming: 0 bases; J trimming: 13 bases; junction bases outside the gene matches: 17. CDR1 and CDR2 from the germline V gene are MGHRA and YSYEKL. This CDR3 is CASSQDRSGGPYNEQYF. The CDR3 DNA reads as TGCGCCAGCAGCCAAGATCGCTCGGGGGGGCCTTACAATGAGCAGTACTTC.

The chain recombines TRBV20-1 with TRBJ2-4; tentatively, D is TRBD1 (5 bases). Trimming took 4 bases from V and 13 from J, leaving 23 bases between them. CDR1 is DFQATT and CDR2 is SNEGSKA in the germline V gene (reference sequence). The CDR3 contains 14 residues. CDR3 residues: CSATYVGRGNEQYF. The CDR3 region has the DNA TGCAGTGCTACCTACGTCGGAAGGGGCAATGAGCAGTACTTC.

This clonotype was counted only a few times. This chain joins TRBV11-2 and TRBJ2-7; 10 nucleotides agree with TRBD2. The J segment lost 0 bases and the V segment lost 0 bases, leaving 11 bases of the junction unmatched. Germline CDR1 reads SGHAT; CDR2 reads FQNNGV. CDR3 length: 19 amino acids. CDR3 loop: CASSLDRVAGGPTSYEQYF. For the CDR3, the DNA is TGTGCCAGCAGCTTAGATCGTGTAGCGGGGGGACCCACCTCCTACGAGCAGTACTTC. The full variable domain, with the rest looked up from reference TRBV11-2 and TRBJ2-7, is EAGVAQSPRYKIIEKRQSVAFWCNPISGHATLYWYQQILGQGPKLLIQFQNNGVVDDSQLPKDRFSAERLKGVDSTLKIQPAKLEDSAVYLCASSLDRVAGGPTSYEQYFGPGTRLTVT.

The chain recombines TRBV20-1 with TRBJ2-1; D unresolved. The germline V gene encodes CDR1 DFQATT and CDR2 SNEGSKA (reference sequence). This CDR3 comprises 11 residues. V lost 1 base, J lost 8 bases, and 6 bases lay in between. The CDR3 loop is CSARAPHEQFF. The CDR3 DNA reads TGCAGTGCTAGAGCCCCTCATGAGCAGTTCTTC.

This clonotype has just a few counts. This chain uses TRBV7-9 with TRBJ1-1; D uncertain. The V gene's germline CDR1 is SEHNR and CDR2 FQNEAQ (reference sequence). This CDR3 is 15 amino acids long. Trimming took 1 base from V and 2 from J, leaving 11 bases between them. The CDR3 DNA follows: TGTGCCAGCAGCTTAGGTGAGACAACCAACACTGAAGCTTTCTTT. Translated: CASSLGETTNTEAFF.

This clonotype was found a few times. The chain has TRBV29-1 and TRBJ1-2, with D possibly matching TRBD1 (5 bases). The V end lost 6 bases, the J end lost 8 bases, and 22 bases lay between the germline ends. Germline V lookup: CDR1 SQVTM, CDR2 ANQGSEA. The CDR3 is 14 amino acids. The CDR3 bases are TGCAGCGTGGGAGCAGGGATAGGCCCAAGGGGCTACACCTTC. As protein: CSVGAGIGPRGYTF.

This clonotype has at least ten counts. The junction does not match germline at one end; this may be a read error. The genes are TRBV5-1 and TRBJ2-3; the D is unclear. Germline CDR1 is SGHRS and CDR2 is YFSETQ. The CDR3 is 12 amino acids. DNA for the CDR3: TGTGCCAGCAGCTCAAACACAGATACGCAGTATTTT. Its protein is CASSSNTDTQYF. The variable domain in full, completed from reference TRBV5-1 and TRBJ2-3, reads KAGVTQTPRYLIKTRGQQVTLSCSPISGHRSVSWYQQTPGQGLQFLFEYFSETQRNKGNFPGRFSGRQFSNSRSEMNVSTLELGDSALYLCASSSNTDTQYFGPGTRLTVL.

Of note for this clonotype: A much larger clone is a single base away; this may be a read error. The chain carries TRBV7-9 and TRBJ1-1; D gene uncertain. Trimming stripped 8 bases from V and 1 base from J, with 8 bases between. CDR3 size: 12 residues. CDR1 and CDR2 (germline): SEHNR, FQNEAQ (reference sequence). The CDR3 here is CASRPPNTEAFF. In DNA, the CDR3 is TGTGCCAGCCGCCCCCCGAACACTGAAGCTTTCTTT.

This clonotype showed up just a few times. The genes are TRBV7-2 and TRBJ2-5; TRBD2 aligns across 9 bases. The end of the DNA is better explained by TRBJ2-7, so the J call may be wrong. From germline, CDR1 is SGHTA and CDR2 FQGNSA. This CDR3 has 16 amino acids. The CDR3 nucleotides read TGTGCCAGCAGCTTAGCTACAACCGGACTAGCGACCGAGCAGTACTTC. Translating it yields CASSLATTGLATEQYF.

This clonotype was seen repeatedly, ten times or more. This rearrangement joins TRBV4-3 to TRBJ2-3; 8 positions agree with TRBD2. From germline, CDR1 is LGHNA and CDR2 YSLEER. V shed 1 base, J shed 3 bases, and the junction held 9 bases outside the gene matches. CDR3 length: 17 residues. As DNA, the CDR3 is TGCGCCAGCAGCCAAGCCAGAGGCGGGAGGAGTACAGATACGCAGTATTTT. It specifies CASSQARGGRSTDTQYF.

The chain is built from TRBV27 and TRBJ2-7; 8 bases are shared with TRBD1. The CDR3 consists of 15 residues. Trimming cost V 5 bases and J 3 bases; bases outside gene matches: 9. The germline V gene encodes CDR1 MNHEY and CDR2 SMNVEV (reference sequence). The CDR3 region is CASSVGGTGHYEQYF. In nucleotides, the CDR3 is TGTGCCAGCAGTGTCGGCGGGACAGGACACTACGAGCAGTACTTC.

J is TRBJ2-1 and V is TRBV20-1; 10 positions agree with TRBD2. Losses at the gene ends were 5 bases for V and 4 bases for J; bases not matched to a gene: 11. Germline V gene sequence: CDR1 DFQATT, CDR2 SNEGSKA (reference sequence). The CDR3 covers 16 residues. Written as DNA, the CDR3 is TGCAGTGCTGCCCGCCTTAGGACTAGCGGTTACAATGAGCAGTTCTTC. Protein sequence: CSAARLRTSGYNEQFF.

With respect to this clonotype: This may stem from a read error, because a much larger clone lies one nucleotide away. The chain recombines TRBV5-1 with TRBJ2-1; D is tentatively TRBD1 or TRBD2 (5 bases each). CDR1 and CDR2 from the germline V gene are SGHRS and YFSETQ. V was trimmed by 5 bases and J by 5 bases, leaving 14 bases between them. The CDR3 runs 14 residues. The CDR3 DNA is TGCGCCAGCAGGATGGGGGAGCGGCACAATGAGCAGTTCTTC. It encodes CASRMGERHNEQFF.

The chain combines TRBV4-1 with TRBJ1-1, with a possible D match to TRBD1 (5 bases). The CDR3 is 14 residues long. V lost 1 base, J lost 4 bases, and 10 bases lay in between. Looked up from germline, CDR1 is MGHRA and CDR2 is YSYEKL. CDR3 in DNA: TGCGCCAGCAGCCAAGGGTCGAGGGGCACTGAAGCTTTCTTT. It is translated as CASSQGSRGTEAFF.

This clonotype was counted ten times or more. The chain uses TRBV12-3 or TRBV12-4 and TRBJ2-7, with 9 positions matching TRBD2. This CDR3 has 15 amino acids. V trimming: 6 bases; J trimming: 1 base; junction bases outside the gene matches: 7. CDR3 sequence reads: CASRETSGHSYEQYF. The CDR3 nucleotides are TGTGCCAGCAGAGAGACTAGCGGACATTCCTACGAGCAGTACTTC.

This chain connects TRBV19 to TRBJ2-6; no firm D call. V lost 10 bases and J lost 2, with 12 bases in between. CDR3 length equals 14 residues. Germline V lookup: CDR1 LNHDA, CDR2 SQIVND (reference sequence). The CDR3 spells CAIVGPAGANVLTF. Written as DNA, the CDR3 is TGTGCCATAGTGGGCCCCGCTGGGGCCAACGTCCTGACTTTC. Together with reference TRBV19 and TRBJ2-6, the CDR3 gives the full variable domain: DGGITQSPKYLFRKEGQNVTLSCEQNLNHDAMYWYRQDPGQGLRLIYYSQIVNDFQKGDIAEGYSVSREKKESFPLTVTSAQKNPTAFYLCAIVGPAGANVLTFGAGSRLTVL.

The sample holds many counts of this clonotype. V gene TRBV7-2 combines with J gene TRBJ2-7; no reliable D call. Germline V gives CDR1 SGHTA, CDR2 FQGNSA. There are 15 residues in the CDR3. V lost 3 bases and J lost 1, with 13 bases in between. The CDR3 DNA follows: TGTGCCAGCAGCTTCCCTACTTCGCCTTCCTACGAGCAGTACTTC. Its protein is CASSFPTSPSYEQYF.

This clonotype was seen a single time. The genes are TRBV5-1 and TRBJ1-3, with D uncertain. Trimming shortened V by 2 bases and J by 0 bases, and 9 bases separated the two germline ends. Germline values: CDR1 SGHRS, CDR2 YFSETQ. This CDR3 region has 15 residues. CDR3 protein: CASSFSQDSGNTIYF. In DNA, the CDR3 is TGCGCCAGCAGCTTTAGCCAGGACTCTGGAAACACCATATATTTT.

In its sample, this clonotype was seen a few times. The CDR3 region is CASSVGQVWDEQFF. Written as DNA, the CDR3 is TGTGCCAGCAGCGTTGGACAGGTTTGGGATGAGCAGTTCTTC. This rearrangement joins TRBV7-2 to TRBJ2-1; the match to TRBD1 covers 7 bases. The V and J ends lost 5 bases and 8 bases, in that order; junction bases with no gene match: 9. Germline values: CDR1 SGHTA, CDR2 FQGNSA. The CDR3 length is 14 residues.

This clonotype was counted between two and nine times. The rearrangement links TRBV15 to TRBJ2-7; no clear D gene. V lost 1 base to trimming and J lost 6 bases, with 10 bases between them. Germline assignment: CDR1 LNHNV and CDR2 YYDKDF (reference sequence). The length of the CDR3 is 13 residues. The CDR3 sequence is CATSRGSGREQYF. CDR3 sequence (DNA): TGTGCCACCAGCAGAGGTTCTGGGCGCGAGCAGTACTTC.

This clonotype was seen a few times. The chain carries TRBV5-1 and TRBJ2-1; 14 bases match TRBD2. Germline CDR1 SGHRS, CDR2 YFSETQ. This CDR3 contains 14 residues. Trimming at V came to 6 bases and at J to 8 bases, leaving 4 bases not matched to a gene. CDR3 nucleotides: TGCGCCAGCACCAGACTAGCGGGGGGGGATGAGCAGTTCTTC. This encodes CASTRLAGGDEQFF.

The chain is built from TRBV10-3 and TRBJ2-7; 8 nucleotides line up with TRBD2. This CDR3 spans 14 amino acids. The V gene's germline CDR1 is ENHRY and CDR2 SYGVKD. J lost 7 bases, V lost 10 bases, and 15 bases had no gene match. The CDR3 DNA is TGTGCCACCTCAGCGGGGGAAATTTCGGGGGAGCAGTACTTC. Translating gives CATSAGEISGEQYF.

This sequence joins TRBV20-1 and TRBJ1-2; D is perhaps TRBD1 (5 bases). Trimming took 5 bases from V and 7 from J, leaving 20 bases between them. This CDR3 contains 14 residues. Germline-derived CDR1 and CDR2 are DFQATT and SNEGSKA (reference sequence). This CDR3 is CSASLQGRPGGYTF. The CDR3 nucleotides read TGCAGTGCTTCTCTCCAGGGTCGGCCCGGTGGCTACACCTTC.

The chain combines TRBV10-1 with TRBJ2-1; D is possibly TRBD1 or TRBD2 (6 bases each). CDR1 and CDR2 from the germline V gene are WNHNN and SYGVQD (reference sequence). CDR3 size: 13 residues. Deletions cut 6 bases from V and 10 bases from J, with 16 bases between. The CDR3, as DNA: TGCGCCAGCAGCCTCGGGGGCCTAGCGGAGCAGTTCTTC. This encodes CASSLGGLAEQFF.

This clonotype has more than one count but fewer than ten. This chain joins TRBV29-1 and TRBJ1-1, with D unclear. CDR1 is SQVTM and CDR2 is ANQGSEA in the germline V gene. The CDR3 length is 13 residues. V was pared by 1 base and J by 0 bases, with 6 bases between. The CDR3 region has the DNA TGCAGCGTTGAAGGGAACTTGAACACTGAAGCTTTCTTT. As protein: CSVEGNLNTEAFF. The whole variable domain, remainder taken from reference TRBV29-1 and TRBJ1-1, is SAVISQKPSRDICQRGTSLTIQCQVDSQVTMMFWYRQQPGQSLTLIATANQGSEATYESGFVIDKFPISRPNLTFSTLTVSNMSPEDSSIYLCSVEGNLNTEAFFGQGTRLTVV.

V gene TRBV10-3 combines with J gene TRBJ2-1; 7 bases map to TRBD2. The CDR3 has 16 amino acids. Germline loops: CDR1 ENHRY, CDR2 SYGVKD. V was clipped by 0 bases and J by 10 bases; unmatched bases: 12. The CDR3 DNA sequence: TGTGCCATCAGTGAGTCGATTTGGACTAGAGGTTTAGAGCAGTTCTTC. It yields the protein CAISESIWTRGLEQFF.

In its sample, this clonotype was seen a few times. CDR3: CASREIETQYF. The CDR3 DNA reads TGTGCCAGCCGCGAAATAGAGACCCAGTACTTC. The V call is TRBV3-1, the J call TRBJ2-5; D gene ambiguous. The CDR3 runs to 11 residues. Germline V gives CDR1 LGHDT, CDR2 YNNKEL (reference sequence). V was cut by 8 bases and J by 4 bases, with 8 bases left in between.

This clonotype was picked up many times. This chain uses TRBV21-1 with TRBJ2-4. TRBV21-1 is classified as a pseudogene. The CDR3 consists of 15 residues. The CDR3 sequence: CASSTSQWAKNIQYF. CDR3 in DNA: TGTGCCAGCAGCACCTCACAGTGGGCCAAAAACATTCAGTACTTC.

A few counts support this clonotype. The chain uses TRBV24-1 and TRBJ2-5; D call uncertain. This CDR3 spans 13 amino acids. Germline V gene lookup returns CDR1 KGHDR and CDR2 SFDVKD. The germline V and J ends were trimmed by 4 bases and 0 bases, with 5 bases remaining between them. The CDR3 protein is CATSEVNQETQYF. CDR3 bases: TGTGCCACCAGTGAGGTCAACCAAGAGACCCAGTACTTC.

V is TRBV20-1 and J is TRBJ1-2; D is unresolved. CDR1 and CDR2 (germline): DFQATT, SNEGSKA (reference sequence). The CDR3 spans 15 residues. V was clipped by 0 bases and J by 4 bases, with 15 bases between them. CDR3 DNA sequence: TGCAGTGCTAGAGATGGGTCCAGTCCCCTCTATGGCTACACCTTC. It is translated as CSARDGSSPLYGYTF.